The present T cell receptor beta chain was sequenced within a study of blood T cell repertoires in COVID-19 (dated by TCRdb to between 2020 and 2021). Regarding the study in general: Samples covering the acute and convalescent phases of COVID-19 were provided by collaborators in the United States, Italy and Spain. The samples were drawn from two sources: the first 160 participants of the ongoing ImmuneRACE study, and 1,254 subjects contributed by 6 global collaborators. The dataset comprised deeply sampled blood TCRbeta repertoires from subjects exposed to, actively infected with, or recovered from COVID-19. Where available, HLA class I and class II types were taken from metadata supplied by the sample provider and were not determined by assay-based typing. The material from the prospective study consisted of cDNA or gDNA derived from T cells, B-cell-depleted T cells, or PBMCs. A de-identified subject ID, COVID-19 status, age in years and sex were almost always included in the sample metadata. The repertoires were released in a freely available public database intended as a resource for research on the immune response to SARS-CoV-2.

The immunoSEQ Assay, a bias-controlled multiplex PCR, was used to amplify TCRbeta CDR3 regions from genomic DNA. In the source study's methods: The number of nucleated cells in each sample was estimated from the amplification of reference gene primers within the assay. To quantify the absolute abundance of each unique TCRbeta CDR3 rearrangement, sequence reads were collapsed and filtered. For each sample, productive Simpson clonality was calculated as the square root of Simpson's diversity index over productive rearrangements. The table was pulled from immuneACCESS by TCRdb, which kept in-frame rearrangements only. Such tables lose some clones; where checked, under half of the loss comes from unresolved V genes, and the rest has no known cause. That table is the source of V, J and clone size, and D and trimming were worked out from the DNA. For this sample there are about 170,000 clones; around 67% appear just once. The top ten hold 2.5% to 3.5% of the sample.

Paper-wide results and their limitations: The quantity of clinical and demographic metadata differed by source and by participant and was supplied without curation.

A note on this clone: It lacks a known antigen. No much larger clone exists at a distance of one base, and base qualities are not known.

The collaborating institutions used their own protocols to collect whole blood in K2EDTA tubes. For TCRbeta analysis, collaborators shipped samples as frozen whole blood, isolated PBMCs, or DNA extracted from either of those sample types. The sample consisted of peripheral blood. The receptor's source is a woman of 80 years or more with acute or convalescent COVID-19.

In nucleotides, the sequence is TGTGCCAGCAGCTCTGTCCAGGGGGCTGGGGCCAACGTCCTGACTTTC. This codes for CASSSVQGAGANVLTF. The receptor chain draws on TRBV13 and TRBJ2-6; TRBD1 lines up with 7 middle nucleotides. V lost 4 bases and J lost 2 bases, and the count of bases not matched to a germline gene is 5. Taken from the germline V gene (reference sequence), the CDR1 and CDR2 loops are PRHDT and FYEKMQ. The CDR3, cysteine through phenylalanine, is 16 amino acids long. Kept here is only the CDR3 DNA, which spans 48 bases and is read in frame from base 1.